Listed here are 7 T cell receptor beta chains from one sample, sequenced in a study of blood T cell repertoires in COVID-19. The protocol was immunoSEQ multiplex PCR, while the TCRdb copy is restricted to in-frame clones and leaves out a portion. In the table there are around 130,000 clones, over 80% of which are singletons. The sequenced sample was peripheral blood. The receptors derive from a man aged 40-49 years with active or convalescent COVID-19.

The chain carries TRBV7-9 and TRBJ2-3, with D perhaps TRBD2 (6 bases). This CDR3 region has 16 residues. Trimming left V 1 base short and J 1 base short, with 12 bases between. Germline assignment: CDR1 SEHNR and CDR2 FQNEAQ (reference sequence). In DNA, the CDR3 is TGTGCCAGCAGCTTAGGAGCGGGCGAGCGCACAGATACGCAGTATTTT. Translated: CASSLGAGERTDTQYF.

This chain uses TRBV19 with TRBJ1-1; 9 nucleotides line up with TRBD1. V was pared by 5 bases and J by 3 bases, with 7 bases of the junction left unmatched. The V gene's germline CDR1 is LNHDA and CDR2 SQIVND (reference sequence). CDR3 length: 15 residues. This chain's CDR3 is CASSPLRTGDTEAFF. In DNA form, the CDR3 reads TGTGCCAGTAGTCCCCTACGGACAGGGGACACTGAAGCTTTCTTT.

The V call is TRBV28, the J call TRBJ2-7; tentatively, D is TRBD1 (6 bases). The germline V gene has CDR1 MDHEN and CDR2 SYDVKM. The CDR3 length is 12 residues. Trimming stripped 6 bases from V and 4 bases from J, with 10 bases between. CDR3 nucleotides: TGTGCCAGCAGCCAAGGACAGTACGAGCAGTACTTC. Residues: CASSQGQYEQYF.

CDR3 sequence (DNA): TGTGCCAGCAGTCGGACGGACAGGGGGTCCTACGAGCAGTACTTC. Its translation is CASSRTDRGSYEQYF. J is TRBJ2-7 and V is TRBV6-5; 10 positions agree with TRBD1. After removal of 5 bases from V and 1 base from J, the junction contained 5 bases not matched to a gene. CDR1 is MNHEY and CDR2 is SVGAGI in the germline V gene. The CDR3 covers 15 residues.

This clone was picked up a small number of times. The genes are TRBV20-1 and TRBJ1-6; D call uncertain. Trimming left V 3 bases short and J 8 bases short, with 17 bases between. The CDR3 runs to 15 residues. Germline V lookup: CDR1 DFQATT, CDR2 SNEGSKA (reference sequence). CDR3 nucleotide sequence: TGCAGTGCTAGTAACCGATTTCTTTCGGATTCACCCCTCCACTTT. Translated: CSASNRFLSDSPLHF.

This clone is labeled as medium-sized (0.01 to 0.1%). V gene TRBV19 combines with J gene TRBJ1-2, with TRBD1 as a possible D gene (6 bases). This CDR3 is built from 15 residues. The germline V gene encodes CDR1 LNHDA and CDR2 SQIVND (reference sequence). The V gene lost 10 bases and the J gene lost 4 bases, with 22 bases spanning the gap. The CDR3 bases are TGTGCCACCAAAGCCACGGCGGGGGGCAGCTATGGCTACACCTTC. Amino acid sequence: CATKATAGGSYGYTF.

V and J are TRBV5-1 and TRBJ2-5; D might be TRBD2 (6 bases). The germline gives CDR1 SGHRS, CDR2 YFSETQ. The CDR3 is 13 residues long. The V end was cut by 7 bases, the J end by 0 bases, with 10 bases between. CDR3 in DNA: TGCGCCAGCGGGGGAGGAGACCAAGAGACCCAGTACTTC. Protein: CASGGGDQETQYF.